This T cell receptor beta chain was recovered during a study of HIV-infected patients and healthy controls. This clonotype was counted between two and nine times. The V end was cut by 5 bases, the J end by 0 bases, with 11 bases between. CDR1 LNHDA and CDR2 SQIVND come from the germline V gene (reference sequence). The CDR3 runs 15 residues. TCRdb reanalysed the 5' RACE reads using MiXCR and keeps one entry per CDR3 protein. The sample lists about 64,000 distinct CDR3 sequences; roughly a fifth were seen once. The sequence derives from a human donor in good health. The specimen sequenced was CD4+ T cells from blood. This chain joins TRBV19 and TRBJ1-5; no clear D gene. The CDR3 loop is CASSGPLYSNQPQHF. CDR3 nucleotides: TGTGCCAGTAGTGGCCCCCTCTATAGCAATCAGCCCCAGCATTTT.